The present TCR beta chain was sequenced within a study of T cell responses to AZD1222 COVID-19 vaccine. Study outcomes and limitations: Across spike, vaccine-associated CD4 TCRs were found, dominant at 160-218 and 743-854. Only after the peak T cell response were repertoires sampled.

The table came from immunoSEQ multiplex PCR; TCRdb's copy has only in-frame clones and leaves some out. The sample lists about 69,000 clones, less than 85% occurring once. As to this clone: As yet, its antigen is unknown.

Pooled in the analysis were second doses at about 4 or about 12 weeks. Germline assignment: CDR1 WNHNN and CDR2 SYGVQD (reference sequence). Trimming left V 4 bases short and J 1 base short, with 12 bases between. CDR3 size: 15 residues. Sequencing used peripheral blood, obtained 28 days after the second AZD1222 dose. The chain has TRBV10-1 and TRBJ2-3, with a possible D match to TRBD2 (5 bases). The TCR was taken from an adult who received the AZD1222 COVID-19 vaccine. The chain's CDR3 is CASSVGEARTDTQYF. Here the CDR3 DNA reads TGCGCCAGCAGTGTCGGGGAAGCCCGCACAGATACGCAGTATTTT.